This TCR beta chain emerged from a study of pediatric ulcerative colitis. Overall study results and limits: Compared with controls, ulcerative colitis showed greater blood-rectum clone sharing. Two rectal clonotypes were found only in ulcerative colitis patients, all of them.

Method: immunoSEQ multiplex PCR; TCRdb's copy keeps in-frame clones and lacks some. The sample records approximately 60,000 clones, 80% to 90% being singletons. On this clone: Its target is unknown.

The CDR3 length is 15 residues. CDR1 is GTSNPN and CDR2 is SVGIG in the germline V gene (reference sequence). J was trimmed by 3 bases and V by 3 bases; bases with no gene match: 7. This clonotype originated in a boy aged 10-17 years with severe ulcerative colitis. Material for sequencing was blood. The chain links TRBV30 to TRBJ1-4; 7 bases are a match to TRBD1. The CDR3 here is CAWSYIGTANEKLFF. The DNA for the CDR3 is TGTGCCTGGAGCTACATCGGGACAGCTAATGAAAAACTGTTTTTT.